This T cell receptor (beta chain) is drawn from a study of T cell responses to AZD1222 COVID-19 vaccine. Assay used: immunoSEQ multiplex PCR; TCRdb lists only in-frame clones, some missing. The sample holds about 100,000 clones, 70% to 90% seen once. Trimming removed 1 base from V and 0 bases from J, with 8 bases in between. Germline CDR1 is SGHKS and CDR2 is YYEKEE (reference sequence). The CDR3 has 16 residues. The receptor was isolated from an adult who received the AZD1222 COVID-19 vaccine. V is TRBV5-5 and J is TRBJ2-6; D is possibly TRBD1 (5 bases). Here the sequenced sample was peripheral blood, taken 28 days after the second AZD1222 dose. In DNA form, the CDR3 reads TGTGCCAGCAGCTTGCAGGGAAGCTCTGGGGCCAACGTCCTGACTTTC. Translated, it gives CASSLQGSSGANVLTF. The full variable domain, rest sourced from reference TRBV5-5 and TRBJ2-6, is DAGVTQSPTHLIKTRGQQVTLRCSPISGHKSVSWYQQVLGQGPQFIFQYYEKEERGRGNFPDRFSARQFPNYSSELNVNALLLGDSALYLCASSLQGSSGANVLTFGAGSRLTVL.